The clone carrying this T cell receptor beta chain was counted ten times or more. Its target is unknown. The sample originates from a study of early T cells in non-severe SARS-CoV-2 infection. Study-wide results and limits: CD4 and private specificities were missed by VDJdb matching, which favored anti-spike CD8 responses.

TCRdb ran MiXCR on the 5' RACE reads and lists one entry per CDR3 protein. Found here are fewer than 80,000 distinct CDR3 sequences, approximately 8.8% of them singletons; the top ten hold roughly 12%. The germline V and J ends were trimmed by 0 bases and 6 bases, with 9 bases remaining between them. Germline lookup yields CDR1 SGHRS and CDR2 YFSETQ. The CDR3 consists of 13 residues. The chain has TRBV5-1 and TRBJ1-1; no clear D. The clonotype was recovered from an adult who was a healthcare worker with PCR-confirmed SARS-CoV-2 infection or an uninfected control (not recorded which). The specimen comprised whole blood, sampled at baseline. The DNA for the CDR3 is TGCGCCAGCAGCTTGGATGGGTTTTCTGAAGCTTTCTTT. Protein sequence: CASSLDGFSEAFF.